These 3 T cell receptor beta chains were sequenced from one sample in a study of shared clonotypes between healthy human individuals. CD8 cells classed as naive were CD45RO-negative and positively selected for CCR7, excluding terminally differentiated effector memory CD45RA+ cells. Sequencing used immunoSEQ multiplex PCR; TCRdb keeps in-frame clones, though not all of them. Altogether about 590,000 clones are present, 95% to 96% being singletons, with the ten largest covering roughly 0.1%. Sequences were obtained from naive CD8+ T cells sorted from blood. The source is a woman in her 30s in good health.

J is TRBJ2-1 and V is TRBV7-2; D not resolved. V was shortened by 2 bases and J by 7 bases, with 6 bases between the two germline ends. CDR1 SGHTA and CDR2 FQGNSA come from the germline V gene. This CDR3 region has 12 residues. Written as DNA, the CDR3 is TGTGCCAGCAGCTTATCGATAAATGAGCAGTTCTTC. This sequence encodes CASSLSINEQFF.

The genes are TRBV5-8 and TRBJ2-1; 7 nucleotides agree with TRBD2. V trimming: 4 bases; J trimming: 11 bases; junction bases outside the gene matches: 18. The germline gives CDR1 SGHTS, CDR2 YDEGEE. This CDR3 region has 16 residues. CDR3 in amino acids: CASSPLLATSGSKQFF. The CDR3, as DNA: TGTGCCAGCAGCCCGTTACTAGCGACGAGCGGGTCAAAGCAGTTCTTC.

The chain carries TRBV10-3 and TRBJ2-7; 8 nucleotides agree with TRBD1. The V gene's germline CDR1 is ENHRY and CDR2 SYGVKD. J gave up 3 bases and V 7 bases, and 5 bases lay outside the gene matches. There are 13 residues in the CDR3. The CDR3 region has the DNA TGTGCCATCAAACGGGACAGGTTCTACGAGCAGTACTTC. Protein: CAIKRDRFYEQYF.